This T cell receptor beta chain was recovered during a study of a mutant IDH1 vaccine in newly diagnosed glioma. Time point indicated: baseline, week 1 (first vaccination visit). Regarding treatment: pre-vaccination baseline after standard-of-care therapy. TCRdb's table, derived via immunoSEQ multiplex PCR, lists solely in-frame clones and lacks some. The repertoire includes 40,000 or so clones, about 73% of them detected once, and just over 9% sits in the top ten. Trimming took 2 bases from V and 5 from J, leaving 13 bases between them. This CDR3 region has 15 residues. Per the germline V gene, CDR1 is LGHNA and CDR2 is YNFKEQ.

Here the sequenced sample was PBMCs, taken from a glioma patient treated with radiotherapy, temozolomide or both. The sequence was collected from a middle-aged man with glioma. Some clones in this sample may be carry-over from other donors' samples. The V gene is TRBV4-2, the J gene TRBJ2-1; D perhaps matches TRBD2 (6 bases). The CDR3: CASSQTGGRNNEQFF. The CDR3 bases are TGTGCCAGCAGCCAAACCGGGGGAAGAAACAATGAGCAGTTCTTC.